The 18 T cell receptor beta chains presented below share a single source sample, sequenced in a study of T cell responses to AZD1222 COVID-19 vaccine listed by TCRdb under 2021. Library prep was done by the immunoSEQ multiplex PCR assay. TCRdb obtained this table from immuneACCESS and retained in-frame rearrangements with V and J assigned. These tables miss some clones; where compared with another copy, unresolved V genes account for less than half of the shortfall, and the remainder is unexplained. For this sample there are 100,000 or so clones; 86% appear just once. The top ten clones comprise 5% of the sample. Taken with the paper, the label for time point translates to: baseline before first vaccination. Specimen: peripheral blood, collected on day 0 of AZD1222 vaccination. These receptors all come from an adult in good health.

This clone has a handful of counts. This rearrangement joins TRBV19 to TRBJ1-6; D is unresolved. The V end was cut by 3 bases, the J end by 4 bases, with 13 bases between. Germline loops: CDR1 LNHDA, CDR2 SQIVND (reference sequence). The CDR3 extends over 16 amino acids. The CDR3 sequence: CASSISGDLYNSPLHF. Here the CDR3 DNA reads TGTGCCAGTAGTATTTCAGGAGATTTATATAATTCACCCCTCCACTTT.

The chain links TRBV6-2 or TRBV6-3 to TRBJ1-5, with D perhaps matching TRBD1 (6 bases). Germline-derived CDR1 and CDR2 are MNHEY and SVGEGT. The CDR3 consists of 14 residues. The V end lost 1 base, the J end lost 4 bases, and 8 bases lay between the germline ends. The CDR3 nucleotides are TGTGCCAGCAGTTACTTACAGGGTAATCAGCCCCAGCATTTT. This sequence encodes CASSYLQGNQPQHF.

This chain links TRBV30 with TRBJ2-7; 7 bases agree with TRBD2. Germline V gene data show CDR1 as GTSNPN and CDR2 as SVGIG (reference sequence). The CDR3 contains 12 residues. J was trimmed by 1 base and V by 5 bases; bases with no gene match: 2. The CDR3 spells CAWARESYEQYF. CDR3 nucleotide sequence: TGTGCCTGGGCGCGGGAGTCCTACGAGCAGTACTTC.

This chain uses TRBV30 with TRBJ1-3; TRBD1 is a possible D gene (5 bases). This CDR3 is built from 14 residues. Trimming shortened V by 4 bases and J by 4 bases, and 14 bases separated the two germline ends. Germline V gives CDR1 GTSNPN, CDR2 SVGIG (reference sequence). The CDR3 here is CAWTREGSGNTIYF. CDR3 nucleotide sequence: TGTGCCTGGACCAGGGAGGGAAGCGGAAACACCATATATTTT.

The J gene is TRBJ2-7, the V gene TRBV24-1; 7 bases fit TRBD1. Germline V lookup: CDR1 KGHDR, CDR2 SFDVKD. The CDR3 contains 16 residues. The ends lost 1 base at V and 2 bases at J; junction bases unmatched: 7. The CDR3 coding sequence is TGTGCCACCAGTGATTTCGGCACAGGGGAAACCTACGAGCAGTACTTC. Protein sequence: CATSDFGTGETYEQYF.

The chain uses TRBV4-1 and TRBJ1-1, with TRBD1 matching over 7 bases. The CDR3 is made up of 15 amino acids. Germline V gives CDR1 MGHRA, CDR2 YSYEKL. The V segment lost 4 bases and the J segment 6 bases; nucleotides outside the gene matches: 11. The CDR3 DNA follows: TGCGCCAGCAGCCTGGGACAGTCAACCGGGGCTGAAGCTTTCTTT. Its protein is CASSLGQSTGAEAFF.

The chain employs TRBV28 and TRBJ1-4, with TRBD1 as a possible D gene (5 bases). CDR3 size: 15 residues. The V gene's germline CDR1 is MDHEN and CDR2 SYDVKM. Trimming removed 5 bases at V and 5 bases at J, with 15 bases between. CDR3: CASSGDRRKNEKLFF. CDR3 DNA sequence: TGTGCCAGCAGTGGGGACCGAAGGAAAAATGAAAAACTGTTTTTT.

The rearrangement uses TRBV19 and TRBJ2-7; the match to TRBD2 covers 10 bases. V lost 6 bases, J lost 6 bases, and 8 bases stayed unmatched. This CDR3 contains 14 residues. Germline V gene lookup returns CDR1 LNHDA and CDR2 SQIVND (reference sequence). For the CDR3, the DNA is TGTGCCAGTAGCCATCTAGCGGGAGAGGGCGAGCAGTACTTC. Translating gives CASSHLAGEGEQYF.

J is TRBJ2-1 and V is TRBV9; 8 nucleotides agree with TRBD2. This CDR3 has 15 residues. The V segment lost 0 bases and the J segment 9 bases; nucleotides outside the gene matches: 8. The germline gives CDR1 SGDLS, CDR2 YYNGEE. The CDR3 here is CASSVEAGVRGEQFF. The CDR3, as DNA: TGTGCCAGCAGCGTAGAAGCGGGAGTGAGGGGTGAGCAGTTCTTC.

V gene TRBV7-2 combines with J gene TRBJ2-3; D remains ambiguous. Germline lookup yields CDR1 SGHTA and CDR2 FQGNSA. This CDR3 spans 13 amino acids. V lost 5 bases and J lost 2, with 8 bases in between. DNA for the CDR3: TGTGCCAGCAGCACTGCTTTCACAGATACGCAGTATTTT. This encodes CASSTAFTDTQYF.

This chain joins TRBV14 and TRBJ2-7; D is unresolved. Germline values: CDR1 SGHDN, CDR2 FVKESK. The CDR3 totals 12 residues. V was shortened by 6 bases and J by 0 bases, with 6 bases between the two germline ends. CDR3 bases: TGTGCCAGCAGTCGTAGCTCCTACGAGCAGTACTTC. It translates to CASSRSSYEQYF.

The chain combines TRBV28 with TRBJ2-1, with 7 positions matching TRBD2. Germline V gives CDR1 MDHEN, CDR2 SYDVKM. The CDR3 consists of 15 residues. The junction had 11 bases not matched to a gene; V was cut back by 6 bases and J by 6 bases. CDR3 sequence reads: CASRQTSARSNEQFF. DNA of the CDR3: TGTGCCAGCAGACAAACTAGCGCGAGATCCAATGAGCAGTTCTTC.

The genes are TRBV30 and TRBJ2-2; the D is unclear. CDR1 is GTSNPN and CDR2 is SVGIG in the germline V gene (reference sequence). The CDR3 sequence is 13 residues long. Between the trimmed V and J ends, which lost 2 bases and 5 bases, there was a span of 9 bases. The CDR3, as DNA: TGTGCCTGGAGTCAGAGCGAGACCGGGGAGCTGTTTTTT. It codes for CAWSQSETGELFF.

The chain is built from TRBV29-1 and TRBJ1-5, with a weak D call TRBD1 (6 bases). From germline, CDR1 is SQVTM and CDR2 ANQGSEA. The germline V and J ends were trimmed by 4 bases and 3 bases, with 10 bases remaining between them. The CDR3 length is 13 residues. The CDR3: CSVGGGPNQPQHF. CDR3 coding DNA: TGCAGCGTTGGTGGGGGCCCCAATCAGCCCCAGCATTTT.

This clone was found a few times. This sequence joins TRBV21-1 and TRBJ2-7; the table assigns TRBD1, which was not confirmed against the DNA. TRBV21-1 counts as a pseudogene. The CDR3 has 16 amino acids. This CDR3 is CASTSRIRQLLYEQYF. CDR3 sequence (DNA): TGTGCCAGCACCTCCCGGATTAGACAGTTACTCTACGAGCAGTACTTC.

The rearrangement joins TRBV6-5 to TRBJ1-5; D not certain. There are 12 residues in the CDR3. Deletions cut 6 bases from V and 1 base from J, with 4 bases between. Germline V gene sequence: CDR1 MNHEY, CDR2 SVGAGI. DNA of the CDR3: TGTGCCAGCAGCCAAAGCAATCAGCCCCAGCATTTT. Translation: CASSQSNQPQHF.

This chain links TRBV11-2 with TRBJ1-2; TRBD1 matches at 7 bases. V trimming: 0 bases; J trimming: 7 bases; junction bases outside the gene matches: 5. This CDR3 is built from 14 residues. Looked up from germline, CDR1 is SGHAT and CDR2 is FQNNGV. CDR3 nucleotide sequence: TGTGCCAGCAGCTTAGAACAAACAGGGGCTGGCTACACCTTC. It yields the protein CASSLEQTGAGYTF.

J is TRBJ2-7 and V is TRBV19; D is ambiguous. Germline V gene sequence: CDR1 LNHDA, CDR2 SQIVND (reference sequence). CDR3 length: 14 residues. The V end lost 6 bases, the J end lost 3 bases, and 15 bases lay between the germline ends. CDR3 in DNA: TGTGCCAGTAGCGAACTCCAGCTGGGCTACGAGCAGTACTTC. Protein product: CASSELQLGYEQYF.